The entry below gives a single TCR beta chain sequence along with its context. The entry originates in a study of T cell responses to AZD1222 COVID-19 vaccine. Clones were read by immunoSEQ multiplex PCR, and TCRdb kept only the in-frame ones, dropping some. Of under 85,000 clones listed, about nine tenths are singletons. V lost 3 bases and J 6 bases, leaving 18 bases between the germline ends. The CDR3 totals 16 residues. Per germline, CDR1 MDHEN and CDR2 SYDVKM. V is TRBV28 and J is TRBJ2-1; weak D call: TRBD1 (6 bases). Specimen: peripheral blood, collected 28 days after the second AZD1222 dose. The TCR sequence derives from an adult who received the AZD1222 COVID-19 vaccine. DNA for the CDR3: TGTGCCAGCAGTTTCTGGGCAGGGCAGGGGAGCAATGAGCAGTTCTTC. Translation gives CASSFWAGQGSNEQFF.